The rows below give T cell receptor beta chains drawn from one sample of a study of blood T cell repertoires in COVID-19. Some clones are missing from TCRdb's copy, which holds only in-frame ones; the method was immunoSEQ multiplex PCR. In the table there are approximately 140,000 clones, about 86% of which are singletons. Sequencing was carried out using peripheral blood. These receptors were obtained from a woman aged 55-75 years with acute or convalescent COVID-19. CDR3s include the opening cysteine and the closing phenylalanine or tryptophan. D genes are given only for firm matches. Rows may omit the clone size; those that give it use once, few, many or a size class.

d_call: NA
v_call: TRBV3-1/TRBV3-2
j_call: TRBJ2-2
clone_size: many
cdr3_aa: CASSNTLRELFF
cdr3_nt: TGTGCCAGCAGCAATACATTAAGGGAGCTGTTTTTT

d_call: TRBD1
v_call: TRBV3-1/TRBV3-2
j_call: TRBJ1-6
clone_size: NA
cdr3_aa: CASSPPGTGYNSPLHF
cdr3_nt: TGTGCCAGCAGCCCTCCCGGGACAGGATATAATTCACCCCTCCACTTT

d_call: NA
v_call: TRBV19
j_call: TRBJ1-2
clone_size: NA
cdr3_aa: CASSDQDGSYGYTF
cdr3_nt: TGTGCCAGTAGTGATCAGGACGGGAGCTATGGCTACACCTTC

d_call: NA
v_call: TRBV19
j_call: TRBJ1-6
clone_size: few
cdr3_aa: CASSIKGAAYNSPLHF
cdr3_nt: TGTGCCAGTAGTATAAAAGGGGCGGCCTATAATTCACCCCTCCACTTT

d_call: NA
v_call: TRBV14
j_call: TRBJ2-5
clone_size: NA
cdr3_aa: CASSQTPSWEAGQETQYF
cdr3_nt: TGTGCCAGCAGCCAAACCCCTTCTTGGGAGGCAGGCCAAGAGACCCAGTACTTC

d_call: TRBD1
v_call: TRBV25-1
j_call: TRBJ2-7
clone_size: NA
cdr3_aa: CASSEYNRGYEQYF
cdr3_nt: TGTGCCAGCAGTGAATATAACAGGGGCTACGAGCAGTACTTC

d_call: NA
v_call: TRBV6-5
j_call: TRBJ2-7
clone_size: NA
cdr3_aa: CASMWVRGGEQYF
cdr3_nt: TGTGCCAGCATGTGGGTAAGGGGCGGCGAGCAGTACTTC

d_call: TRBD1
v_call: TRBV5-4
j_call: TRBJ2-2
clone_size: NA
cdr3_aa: CARTAGTGENTGELFF
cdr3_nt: TGTGCCAGGACCGCCGGGACAGGGGAAAACACCGGGGAGCTGTTTTTT

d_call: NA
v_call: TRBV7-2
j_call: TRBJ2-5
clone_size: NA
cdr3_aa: CASSLVGAEETQYF
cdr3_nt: TGTGCCAGCAGCTTAGTGGGGGCAGAAGAGACCCAGTACTTC

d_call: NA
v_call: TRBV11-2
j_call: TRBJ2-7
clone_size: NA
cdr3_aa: CASSLTGNQEQYF
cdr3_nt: TGTGCCAGCAGCTTAACAGGGAATCAAGAGCAGTACTTC

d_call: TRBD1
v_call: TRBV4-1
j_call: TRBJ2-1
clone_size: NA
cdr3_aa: CASSNRDRYNEQFF
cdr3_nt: TGCGCCAGCAGCAACCGGGACAGGTACAATGAGCAGTTCTTC

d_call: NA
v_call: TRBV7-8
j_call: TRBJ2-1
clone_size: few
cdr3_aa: CASSLGAGGQFF
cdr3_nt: TGTGCCAGCAGCTTAGGGGCCGGGGGGCAGTTCTTC

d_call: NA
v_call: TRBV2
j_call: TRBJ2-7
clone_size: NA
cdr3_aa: CASSLFYEQYF
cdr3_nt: TGTGCCAGCAGCCTATTTTACGAGCAGTACTTC

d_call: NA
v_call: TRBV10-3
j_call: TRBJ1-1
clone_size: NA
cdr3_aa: CAISETGDTEAFF
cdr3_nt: TGTGCCATCAGTGAGACGGGGGACACTGAAGCTTTCTTT

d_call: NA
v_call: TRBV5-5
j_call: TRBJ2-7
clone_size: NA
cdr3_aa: CASSFDGGSYEQYF
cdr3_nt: TGTGCCAGCAGCTTTGATGGGGGGAGCTACGAGCAGTACTTC

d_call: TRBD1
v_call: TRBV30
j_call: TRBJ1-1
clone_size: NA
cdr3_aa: CAWRNQRQGETEAFF
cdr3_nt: TGTGCCTGGAGGAATCAAAGACAGGGGGAGACTGAAGCTTTCTTT

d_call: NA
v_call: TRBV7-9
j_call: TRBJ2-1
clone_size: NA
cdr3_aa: CASSLVLINEQFF
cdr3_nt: TGTGCCAGCAGCTTAGTACTGATCAATGAGCAGTTCTTC

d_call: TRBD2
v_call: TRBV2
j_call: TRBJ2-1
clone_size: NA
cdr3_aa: CASSAGGSGVGNEQFF
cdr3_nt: TGTGCCAGCAGTGCCGGGGGTAGCGGGGTAGGGAATGAGCAGTTCTTC

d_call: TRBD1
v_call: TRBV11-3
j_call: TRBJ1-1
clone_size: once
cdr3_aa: CASSDSTGKRNTEAFF
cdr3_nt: TGTGCCAGCAGCGACTCGACAGGGAAACGGAACACTGAAGCTTTCTTT

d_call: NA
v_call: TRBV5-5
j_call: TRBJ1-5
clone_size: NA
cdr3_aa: CASSHDGDSNQPQHF
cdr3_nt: TGTGCCAGCAGCCACGATGGAGATAGCAATCAGCCCCAGCATTTT

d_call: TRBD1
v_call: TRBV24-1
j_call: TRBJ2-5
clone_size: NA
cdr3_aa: CATSDSGTGPRLETQYF
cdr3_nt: TGTGCCACCAGTGATTCCGGGACAGGGCCAAGGCTGGAGACCCAGTACTTC

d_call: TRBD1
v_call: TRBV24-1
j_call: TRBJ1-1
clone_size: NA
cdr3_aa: CATSEDRATEAFF
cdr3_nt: TGTGCCACCAGTGAGGACAGGGCCACTGAAGCTTTCTTT

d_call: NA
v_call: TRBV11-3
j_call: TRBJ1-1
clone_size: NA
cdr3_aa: CASSLRSNTEAFF
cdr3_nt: TGTGCCAGCAGCTTACGTTCGAACACTGAAGCTTTCTTT

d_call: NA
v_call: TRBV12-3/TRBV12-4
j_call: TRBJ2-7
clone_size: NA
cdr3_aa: CASGQGLRGQYF
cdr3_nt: TGTGCCAGCGGACAGGGACTACGAGGGCAGTACTTC

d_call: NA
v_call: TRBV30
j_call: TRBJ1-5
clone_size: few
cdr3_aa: CACQQGGNQPQHF
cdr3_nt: TGTGCCTGCCAACAGGGAGGCAATCAGCCCCAGCATTTT

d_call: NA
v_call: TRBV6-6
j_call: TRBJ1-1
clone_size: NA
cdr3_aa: CASFRTEAFF
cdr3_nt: TGTGCCAGCTTCCGCACTGAAGCTTTCTTT

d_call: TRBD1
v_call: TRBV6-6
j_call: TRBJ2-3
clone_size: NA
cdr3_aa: CASSWAGGTYTDTQYF
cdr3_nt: TGTGCCAGCAGTTGGGCAGGGGGTACCTACACAGATACGCAGTATTTT

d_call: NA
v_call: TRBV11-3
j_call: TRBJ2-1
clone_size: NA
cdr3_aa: CASSSHRGRAYNEQFF
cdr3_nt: TGTGCCAGCAGCTCCCACAGGGGGAGGGCCTACAATGAGCAGTTCTTC

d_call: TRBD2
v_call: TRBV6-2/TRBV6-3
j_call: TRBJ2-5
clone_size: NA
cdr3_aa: CASSAGGARETQYF
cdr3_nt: TGTGCCAGCAGTGCGGGGGGGGCGCGGGAGACCCAGTACTTC

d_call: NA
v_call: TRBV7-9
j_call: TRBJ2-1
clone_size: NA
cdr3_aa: CASSFTREQFF
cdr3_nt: TGTGCCAGCAGCTTTACGAGGGAGCAGTTCTTC

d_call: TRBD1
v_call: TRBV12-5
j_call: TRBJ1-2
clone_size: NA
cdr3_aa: CASGLVPLHTGGRQGYTF
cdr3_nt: TGTGCTAGTGGTTTGGTACCCTTACACACAGGGGGAAGGCAGGGCTACACCTTC

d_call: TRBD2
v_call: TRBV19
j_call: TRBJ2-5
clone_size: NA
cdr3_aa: CASSARFSGGVQETQYF
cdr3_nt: TGTGCCAGTAGTGCGCGTTTTAGCGGGGGCGTCCAAGAGACCCAGTACTTC

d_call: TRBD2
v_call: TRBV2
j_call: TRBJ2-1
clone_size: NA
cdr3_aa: CASSGGGGPSYNEQFF
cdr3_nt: TGTGCCAGCAGTGGAGGCGGGGGGCCCTCCTACAATGAGCAGTTCTTC

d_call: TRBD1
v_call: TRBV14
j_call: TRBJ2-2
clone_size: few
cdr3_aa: CASSPRMDRSNTGELFF
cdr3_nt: TGTGCCAGCAGCCCTAGGATGGACAGGTCGAACACCGGGGAGCTGTTTTTT

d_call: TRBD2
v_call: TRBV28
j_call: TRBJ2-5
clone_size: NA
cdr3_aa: CASSSRLALETQYF
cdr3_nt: TGTGCCAGCAGTTCACGACTAGCCCTCGAGACCCAGTACTTC

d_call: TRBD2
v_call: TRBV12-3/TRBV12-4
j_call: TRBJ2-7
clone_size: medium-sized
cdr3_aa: CASSLSGGQQYF
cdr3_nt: TGTGCCAGCAGTTTAAGCGGGGGGCAGCAGTACTTC

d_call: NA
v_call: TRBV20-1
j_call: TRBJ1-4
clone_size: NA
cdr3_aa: CSASPPTNEKLFF
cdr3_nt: TGCAGTGCTAGTCCTCCCACTAATGAAAAACTGTTTTTT

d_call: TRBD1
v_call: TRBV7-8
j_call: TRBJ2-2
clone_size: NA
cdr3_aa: CASSFRQGNTGELFF
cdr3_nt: TGTGCCAGCAGCTTCCGACAGGGCAACACCGGGGAGCTGTTTTTT

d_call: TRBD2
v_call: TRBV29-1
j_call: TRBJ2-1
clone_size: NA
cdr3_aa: CSVWRGGGMLF
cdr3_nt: TGCAGCGTGTGGCGGGGGGGCGGTATGCTCTTC

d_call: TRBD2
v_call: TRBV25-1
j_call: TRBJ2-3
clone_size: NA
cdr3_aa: CASSGSSGGPWGDTQYF
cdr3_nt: TGTGCCAGCAGTGGGTCTAGCGGGGGACCCTGGGGAGATACGCAGTATTTT

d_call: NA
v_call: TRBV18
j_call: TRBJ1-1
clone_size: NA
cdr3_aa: CATSRVNTEAFF
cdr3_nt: TGTGCCACGTCCCGAGTGAACACTGAAGCTTTCTTT

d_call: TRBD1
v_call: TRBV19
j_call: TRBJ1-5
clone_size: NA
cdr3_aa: CASRLARQGHGGWPQHF
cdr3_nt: TGTGCCAGTAGGCTAGCCCGACAGGGTCACGGCGGATGGCCCCAGCATTTT